Below, 19 T cell receptor beta chains from the same sample are listed, as sequenced in a study of HIV-infected patients and healthy controls. Whole blood was used without fractionation, so all unsorted peripheral T cells were included. cDNA was made from 500 ng RNA using alpha and beta constant primers. Each of the alpha and beta chains got its own library through chain-specific third strand synthesis with indices. TCRdb reprocessed the 5' RACE reads with MiXCR, giving one entry per CDR3 protein. The sample records approximately 22,000 distinct CDR3 sequences, about 9% being singletons. Sequenced material: blood. These receptor sequences come from an adult in good health.

Only a few counts were recorded for this clonotype. V is TRBV5-6 and J is TRBJ1-5, with unresolved D. The V gene's germline CDR1 is SGHDT and CDR2 YYEEEE. The CDR3 is 15 amino acids. Trimming cost V 0 bases and J 11 bases, with 18 bases left between them. The CDR3 is CASSLEGGSAFAQHF. The CDR3, as DNA: TGTGCCAGCAGCTTGGAGGGTGGATCGGCTTTTGCCCAGCATTTT. Drawing the rest from reference TRBV5-6 and TRBJ1-5, the complete variable domain is DAGVTQSPTHLIKTRGQQVTLRCSPKSGHDTVSWYQQALGQGPQFIFQYYEEEERQRGNFPDRFSGHQFPNYSSELNVNALLLGDSALYLCASSLEGGSAFAQHFGDGTRLSIL.

This clonotype has ten or more counts. The chain employs TRBV10-3 and TRBJ1-1, with TRBD1 matching 8 bases. Germline-derived CDR1 and CDR2 are ENHRY and SYGVKD. Germline trimming cut 5 bases from V and 4 bases from J; bases unmatched to any gene: 3. This CDR3 is 13 amino acids long. The CDR3 nucleotides are TGTGCCATCAGTACAACAGGGGGCACTGAAGCTTTCTTT. Residues: CAISTTGGTEAFF.

This clonotype was counted many times. The chain recombines TRBV12-3 or TRBV12-4 with TRBJ1-5, with 7 positions matching TRBD1. This CDR3 is 14 amino acids long. V was pared by 7 bases and J by 2 bases, with 5 bases of the junction left unmatched. CDR3 sequence reads: CASTLGQGNQPQHF. The DNA of the CDR3 is TGTGCCAGCACCCTCGGACAGGGCAATCAGCCCCAGCATTTT.

This clonotype was detected ten times or more. The chain is built from TRBV6-5 and TRBJ1-2, with TRBD1 as a possible D gene (6 bases). The V end was cut by 0 bases, the J end by 4 bases, with 12 bases between. Germline values: CDR1 MNHEY, CDR2 SVGAGI. This CDR3 spans 15 amino acids. The CDR3 nucleotides are TGTGCCAGCAGTTACTCGAGGGGGGGGAGCTATGGCTACACCTTC. Protein sequence: CASSYSRGGSYGYTF.

This clonotype has a count of ten or more. V and J are TRBV24-1 and TRBJ1-2; D unclear. The CDR3 extends over 14 amino acids. With 1 base removed from V and 4 bases from J, the gap between germline ends came to 9 bases. In germline, CDR1 is KGHDR, CDR2 SFDVKD. CDR3 bases: TGTGCCACCAGTGATTTATCAGAGACCTATGGCTACACCTTC. Encoded protein: CATSDLSETYGYTF.

This clonotype was seen ten or more times. J is TRBJ1-4 and V is TRBV7-7; D remains ambiguous. V was pared by 5 bases and J by 6 bases, with 16 bases between. This CDR3 has 15 residues. The germline V gene encodes CDR1 SSHAT and CDR2 FNYEAQ (reference sequence). The CDR3 loop reads CASSPSIGRDEKLFF. Written as DNA, the CDR3 is TGTGCCAGCAGCCCGTCCATCGGTCGGGATGAAAAACTGTTTTTT. Using reference TRBV7-7 and TRBJ1-4 for the parts outside the CDR3, the full variable domain is GAGVSQSPRYKVTKRGQDVTLRCDPISSHATLYWYQQALGQGPEFLTYFNYEAQPDKSGLPSDRFSAERPEGSISTLTIQRTEQRDSAMYRCASSPSIGRDEKLFFGSGTQLSVL.

This clonotype was detected many times. This rearrangement joins TRBV21-1 to TRBJ2-6; whether TRBD2, the table's D call, matches the DNA was not checked. TRBV21-1 is annotated as a pseudogene. The CDR3 covers 17 residues. The CDR3 nucleotides read TGTGCCAGCAGCCCACTAGCGGGGGGCTCTGGGGCCAACGTCCTGACTTTC. As protein: CASSPLAGGSGANVLTF.

V gene TRBV27 combines with J gene TRBJ2-5; no reliable D call. The CDR3 runs to 11 residues. Germline lookup yields CDR1 MNHEY and CDR2 SMNVEV (reference sequence). The ends were cut back, 3 bases at V and 5 bases at J, with 4 bases in the middle. DNA of the CDR3: TGTGCCAGCAGTTTTAGGGAGACCCAGTACTTC. Translation: CASSFRETQYF.

This clonotype was seen repeatedly, ten times or more. This chain joins TRBV3-1 and TRBJ2-7; possibly TRBD2 for D (6 bases). Germline V gene lookup returns CDR1 LGHDT and CDR2 YNNKEL (reference sequence). The CDR3 has 15 amino acids. The V end was cut by 2 bases, the J end by 4 bases, with 15 bases between. The DNA of the CDR3 is TGTGCCAGCAGCCAACATGGGGCGGGGTTGTACGAGCAGTACTTC. It is translated as CASSQHGAGLYEQYF.

The chain combines TRBV20-1 with TRBJ1-1; D gene ambiguous. Looked up from germline, CDR1 is DFQATT and CDR2 is SNEGSKA (reference sequence). V was shortened by 6 bases and J by 4 bases, with 15 bases between the two germline ends. CDR3 size: 13 residues. This CDR3 is CSAITVLGTEAFF. The CDR3 region has the DNA TGCAGTGCAATAACAGTACTGGGCACTGAAGCTTTCTTT.

This chain connects TRBV6-2 or TRBV6-3 to TRBJ2-3, with a weak D call TRBD1 (6 bases). CDR1 is MNHEY, CDR2 SVGEGT, per germline. There are 16 residues in the CDR3. Trimming pared 2 bases from V and 0 bases from J, leaving 12 bases between. This CDR3 reads CASSYRTDRSTDTQYF. The DNA for the CDR3 is TGTGCCAGCAGTTACCGGACAGACAGAAGCACAGATACGCAGTATTTT.

This clonotype appeared many times. The V call is TRBV5-1, the J call TRBJ1-5, with D uncertain. The V gene's germline CDR1 is SGHRS and CDR2 YFSETQ. Trimming pared 4 bases from V and 0 bases from J, leaving 11 bases between. The CDR3 extends over 15 amino acids. The CDR3 bases are TGCGCCAGCAGCGAGGACGGGGATAGCAATCAGCCCCAGCATTTT. This sequence encodes CASSEDGDSNQPQHF. The full variable domain, with the rest looked up from reference TRBV5-1 and TRBJ1-5, is KAGVTQTPRYLIKTRGQQVTLSCSPISGHRSVSWYQQTPGQGLQFLFEYFSETQRNKGNFPGRFSGRQFSNSRSEMNVSTLELGDSALYLCASSEDGDSNQPQHFGDGTRLSIL.

V gene TRBV6-5 combines with J gene TRBJ1-4; TRBD1 matches at 7 bases. The CDR3 contains 14 residues. The V and J ends lost 6 bases and 10 bases, in that order; junction bases with no gene match: 11. The V gene's germline CDR1 is MNHEY and CDR2 SVGAGI. DNA for the CDR3: TGTGCCAGCAGCCCCAGGGACAGCCTGGGAAAACTGTTTTTT. It is translated as CASSPRDSLGKLFF.

This clonotype was seen many times. The J gene is TRBJ1-1, the V gene TRBV5-1; a possible D gene is TRBD1 (6 bases). Trimming left V 0 bases short and J 8 bases short, with 11 bases between. The CDR3 sequence is 13 residues long. Per the germline V gene, CDR1 is SGHRS and CDR2 is YFSETQ. CDR3 region: CASSLGATGEAFF. The CDR3 nucleotides are TGCGCCAGCAGCTTGGGGGCCACAGGGGAAGCTTTCTTT.

This clonotype came up many times. The CDR3 spells CASSHLGLTQETQYF. The CDR3 bases are TGCGCCAGCAGCCACCTGGGACTCACACAAGAGACCCAGTACTTC. The V and J genes are TRBV5-1 and TRBJ2-5; maybe TRBD2 (6 bases). In germline, CDR1 is SGHRS, CDR2 YFSETQ. Trimming cost V 4 bases and J 2 bases, with 15 bases left between them. The length of the CDR3 is 15 residues.

A few counts support this clonotype. This chain links TRBV20-1 with TRBJ2-7; D possibly corresponds to TRBD2 (6 bases). CDR1 and CDR2 from the germline V gene are DFQATT and SNEGSKA (reference sequence). This CDR3 contains 15 residues. V dropped 1 base and J dropped 2 bases, with 15 bases sitting between them. The CDR3 is CSARGVSGLTYEQYF. The CDR3 DNA is TGCAGTGCTAGAGGAGTGAGCGGGCTGACCTACGAGCAGTACTTC.

Ten or more counts support this clonotype. This sequence joins TRBV5-4 and TRBJ1-2, with 9 bases aligning to TRBD1. Trimming took 4 bases from V and 1 from J; bases not matched to a gene: 11. Germline CDR1 reads SGHNT; CDR2 reads YYREEE (reference sequence). The CDR3 contains 17 residues. The CDR3 loop is CASSLVLRDRDNYGYTF. CDR3 in DNA: TGTGCCAGCAGCCTCGTTCTCCGGGACAGGGATAACTATGGCTACACCTTC. Based on the CDR3 plus reference TRBV5-4 and TRBJ1-2, the full variable domain is ETGVTQSPTHLIKTRGQQVTLRCSSQSGHNTVSWYQQALGQGPQFIFQYYREEENGRGNFPPRFSGLQFPNYSSELNVNALELDDSALYLCASSLVLRDRDNYGYTFGSGTRLTVV.

The sample holds many counts of this clonotype. The V gene is TRBV6-6, the J gene TRBJ2-1, with a tentative D call TRBD1 (7 bases). There are 12 residues in the CDR3. Germline CDR1 reads MNHNY; CDR2 reads SVGAGI (reference sequence). V lost 3 bases to trimming and J lost 12 bases, with 12 bases between them. The CDR3 bases are TGTGCCAGCAGTTATAGGGGGGACAGGCAGTTCTTC. Residues: CASSYRGDRQFF.

This clonotype was counted at least ten times. The CDR3 region is CASSREGKNTEAFF. The CDR3 coding sequence is TGTGCCAGCAGCCGCGAAGGGAAAAACACTGAAGCTTTCTTT. The chain couples TRBV7-9 to TRBJ1-1, with no clear D. Trimming removed 5 bases at V and 2 bases at J, with 12 bases between. This CDR3 region has 14 residues. Looked up from germline, CDR1 is SEHNR and CDR2 is FQNEAQ (reference sequence).